This entry is about one T cell receptor (beta chain). What it recognizes is unknown. The data belong to a study of cytomegalovirus exposure and HLA in healthy donors. Turning to the study itself: Earlier, 100 million or so unique TCR beta sequences were recovered from about 179 million T cells by an analysis. The study, taken as a whole, reports: There were some public TCRs occurring in many donors, but most TCR sequences were rare.

Amplification used 60 Vbeta primers and 13 Jbeta primers. Clones were read by immunoSEQ multiplex PCR, and TCRdb kept only the in-frame ones, dropping some. This sample's table has approximately 120,000 clones. The CDR3 runs 13 residues. Trimming cost V 3 bases and J 8 bases; bases outside gene matches: 4. In germline, CDR1 is MNHEY, CDR2 SVGAGI. The chain employs TRBV6-5 and TRBJ2-7; 10 positions match TRBD1. The sequencing sample was made of PBMCs. The clonotype originates from a man younger than 40 in good health and CMV-seronegative. The CDR3 nucleotides are TGTGCCAGCAGTTATGGGACAGGGGTAAAGCAGTACTTC. Its protein is CASSYGTGVKQYF.